This is a list of T cell receptor beta chains from one sample in a study of blood T cell repertoires in COVID-19. Repertoires were generated with immunoSEQ multiplex PCR, while TCRdb's copy carries only in-frame clones and drops some. The sample records 150,000 to 200,000 clones, 86% being singletons. The sequencing input was peripheral blood. The source is a man aged 45 to 65 with active or convalescent COVID-19. The CDR3 runs from the conserved cysteine through the conserved F or W. Fields, in order: J gene, V gene, CDR3 protein.

J: TRBJ1-1
V: TRBV5-1
CDR3: CASSLQGSNTEAFF

J: TRBJ1-2
V: TRBV4-3
CDR3: CASSQDFQGYGYTF

J: TRBJ1-5
V: TRBV7-2
CDR3: CASSLGDRGNQPQHF

J: TRBJ1-6
V: TRBV4-3
CDR3: CASSQDGGGGSSPLHF

J: TRBJ1-2
V: TRBV9
CDR3: CASSVAQVGSYGYTF

J: TRBJ2-4
V: TRBV10-2
CDR3: CASSAGTKNIQYF

J: TRBJ2-5
V: TRBV11-3
CDR3: CASSQHPGTGGETQYF

J: TRBJ2-3
V: TRBV7-2
CDR3: CASSSLAGTGHTDTQYF

J: TRBJ2-1
V: TRBV6-4
CDR3: CASSPEGLAEYNEQFF

J: TRBJ2-2
V: TRBV6-2/TRBV6-3
CDR3: CASSYSGLNTGELFF

J: TRBJ1-1
V: TRBV19
CDR3: CASSSQGSTEAFF

J: TRBJ1-4
V: TRBV5-1
CDR3: CASSPGGATEKLFF

J: TRBJ1-1
V: TRBV25-1
CDR3: CASSDFVDAKGAFF

J: TRBJ2-7
V: TRBV28
CDR3: CASPPIGDSSYEQYF

J: TRBJ2-3
V: TRBV2
CDR3: CASSLQGAADTQYF

J: TRBJ1-3
V: TRBV7-8
CDR3: CASSTIRGQAGNTIYF

J: TRBJ1-4
V: TRBV10-3
CDR3: CAGLIPKDEKLFF

J: TRBJ2-7
V: TRBV2
CDR3: CASTDGRWAGGEQYF

J: TRBJ2-1
V: TRBV28
CDR3: CASRVGRGPQFF

J: TRBJ1-5
V: TRBV6-1
CDR3: CASSEAGGSINQPQHF

J: TRBJ2-7
V: TRBV5-1
CDR3: CASSLSGADYEQYF

J: TRBJ2-3
V: TRBV25-1
CDR3: CASSGNAAFDTQYF

J: TRBJ1-1
V: TRBV29-1
CDR3: CSVERSQAFF

J: TRBJ2-7
V: TRBV5-1
CDR3: CASSLDAAGVAYEQYF

J: TRBJ1-1
V: TRBV4-3
CDR3: CASSQGPGLHTEAFF

J: TRBJ1-5
V: TRBV5-8
CDR3: CASSLNLPGSQPQHF

J: TRBJ1-3
V: TRBV7-9
CDR3: CASSQTGIGNTIYF

J: TRBJ2-4
V: TRBV19
CDR3: CASSITGGKNIQYF

J: TRBJ1-5
V: TRBV18
CDR3: CASSPGQYNQPQHF

J: TRBJ1-2
V: TRBV6-5
CDR3: CASSYSGAGLNYGYTF

J: TRBJ2-3
V: TRBV5-1
CDR3: CASNGYGSSTDTQYF

J: TRBJ2-7
V: TRBV10-3
CDR3: CASHPLAGTRYEQYF

J: TRBJ2-4
V: TRBV4-1
CDR3: CASSPLGSGLLIQYF